A selection of T cell receptor beta chains follows, all from one sample in a study of CD8 T cells in Susac syndrome. Each CDR3 protein gets one entry after TCRdb re-called the immunoSEQ multiplex PCR reads with MiXCR. The sample yields 180,000 or so distinct CDR3 sequences, approximately 96% seen once. The sequenced material came from CD4+ T cells from PBMCs. The receptors here all came from a human donor with multiple sclerosis. Each CDR3 is given with its conserved first and last residue. D genes are given only for firm matches. Some rows have no size entry. The others give once, few or many, or a class for an expanded clone.

TRBV11-2	16	TRBD1	TRBJ2-3	-	TGTGCCAGCAGCTCGGGGGACAGGGCCAGGGTAGATACGCAGTATTTT	CASSSGDRARVDTQYF
TRBV7-3	15	TRBD1	TRBJ1-6	-	TGTGCCAGCAGCCTAGGGACAGGCTATAATTCACCCCTCCACTTT	CASSLGTGYNSPLHF
TRBV27	15	-	TRBJ2-4	-	TGTGCCAGCAGTTCTAGTCGGCTAGCCAAAAACATTCAGTACTTC	CASSSSRLAKNIQYF
TRBV5-6	14	-	TRBJ2-7	-	TGTGCCAGCAGCTTATTTGGACAAGGATACGAGCAGTACTTC	CASSLFGQGYEQYF
TRBV28	16	TRBD2	TRBJ2-1	-	TGTGCCAGCAAAAAGCAGGAGCGGGGAACCTACAATGAGCAGTTCTTC	CASKKQERGTYNEQFF
TRBV7-7	9	-	TRBJ1-1	-	TGTGCCACGCGCCCTGAAGCTTTCTTT	CATRPEAFF
TRBV5-5	13	TRBD1	TRBJ1-2	-	TGTGCCAGCAGCGCGACAGGGGGCTCTGGCTACACCTTC	CASSATGGSGYTF
TRBV29-1	14	TRBD1	TRBJ1-1	-	TGCAGCGTTGGGTGGGGACAGTATAACACTGAAGCTTTCTTT	CSVGWGQYNTEAFF
TRBV19	16	-	TRBJ2-3	-	TGTGCCAGTAGTCCGGGACGCGTCGGGTGGACAGATACGCAGTATTTT	CASSPGRVGWTDTQYF
TRBV14	13	-	TRBJ2-6	-	TGTGCCAGCAGCCAGACTGGGGCCAACGTCCTGACTTTC	CASSQTGANVLTF
TRBV4-2	16	-	TRBJ2-3	-	TGTGCCAGCAGCCAGGGGACACCCGAATCCACAGATACGCAGTATTTT	CASSQGTPESTDTQYF
TRBV7-2	13	-	TRBJ2-1	-	TGTGCCAGCAGCTTAGTTACCCCCGGCGAGCAGTTCTTC	CASSLVTPGEQFF
TRBV2	16	-	TRBJ2-7	-	TGTGCCAGCAGTGAACCCTCCCGGGACGGGTCCTACGAGCAGTACTTC	CASSEPSRDGSYEQYF
TRBV7-8	15	-	TRBJ1-4	once	TGTGCCAGCAGCGCGTTGGGACGAGTGGGTGAAAAACTGTTTTTT	CASSALGRVGEKLFF
TRBV27	18	TRBD1	TRBJ2-7	-	TGTGCCAGCAGGTTATTAGGACAGGACCATTCCTCACGCTACGAGCAGTACTTC	CASRLLGQDHSSRYEQYF
TRBV29-1	12	-	TRBJ1-1	-	TGCAGCGTCGGGTTATGGAGTGATGAAGCTTTCTTT	CSVGLWSDEAFF
TRBV9	13	-	TRBJ1-1	-	TGTGCCAGCAGCATCGACAGTAACACTGAAGCTTTCTTT	CASSIDSNTEAFF
TRBV27	15	-	TRBJ2-5	-	TGTGCCAGCAGTTTAACCCCGGACAGCCAAGAGACCCAGTACTTC	CASSLTPDSQETQYF
TRBV29-1	13	-	TRBJ2-1	-	TGCAGCGTGCGAGAAGACAAATACAATGAGCAGTTCTTC	CSVREDKYNEQFF
TRBV30	16	TRBD1	TRBJ2-6	-	TGTGCCTGGCCATACAGGGGAATTTCTGGGGCCAACGTCCTGACTTTC	CAWPYRGISGANVLTF
TRBV28	13	-	TRBJ2-7	-	TGTGCCAGCAGCAGGGACGTACTCCTCGAGCAGTACTTC	CASSRDVLLEQYF
TRBV4-1	15	-	TRBJ1-5	-	TGCGCCAGCAGCCCCGGACAGCTTAGCAATCAGCCCCAGCATTTT	CASSPGQLSNQPQHF
TRBV24-1	13	TRBD1	TRBJ2-1	-	TGTGCCACCGGACACAGGGGAAACAATGAGCAGTTCTTC	CATGHRGNNEQFF
TRBV19	14	TRBD1	TRBJ1-2	-	TGTGCCAGTAGTATTACAGGGGATTTCTATGGCTACACCTTC	CASSITGDFYGYTF
TRBV7-2	14	-	TRBJ2-7	-	TGTGCCAGCAGCTTGTGGGGGGCTTTGGACGAGCAGTACTTC	CASSLWGALDEQYF
TRBV29-1	14	TRBD1	TRBJ2-1	-	TGCAGCGCTTTAACCGGGACAGACGACAATGAGCAGTTCTTC	CSALTGTDDNEQFF
TRBV29-1	13	TRBD1	TRBJ2-7	-	TGCAGCGTTGCACCGGGACAGCCCTACGAGCAGTACTTC	CSVAPGQPYEQYF
TRBV29-1	14	TRBD1	TRBJ1-4	-	TGCAGCGTCTCCTCCGGGACAGGGTGGGAAAAACTGTTTTTT	CSVSSGTGWEKLFF
TRBV20-1	15	-	TRBJ2-7	-	TGCAGTGCTCGCACCCGCCAGGGTTGGTCCTACGAGCAGTACTTC	CSARTRQGWSYEQYF
TRBV9	15	-	TRBJ2-2	-	TGTGCCAGCAGCACTAGGGACACCAACACCGGGGAGCTGTTTTTT	CASSTRDTNTGELFF
TRBV7-2	14	TRBD1	TRBJ1-5	-	TGTGCCAGCAGCTTACGGCAGGGGGTGGTGCCCCAGCATTTT	CASSLRQGVVPQHF
TRBV9	14	-	TRBJ1-6	-	TGTGCCAGCAGCGTAAGGCCCAGTAATTCACCCCTCCACTTT	CASSVRPSNSPLHF
TRBV29-1	13	-	TRBJ2-7	-	TGCAGCGCCGATGGAGGGGGACGCTACGAGCAGTACTTC	CSADGGGRYEQYF
TRBV15	15	-	TRBJ2-3	-	TGTGCCACCAGCAGACCCCCGGGTAGCACAGATACGCAGTATTTT	CATSRPPGSTDTQYF
TRBV30	13	TRBD1	TRBJ2-7	-	TGTGCCTGGACCGGGGACAGGTCCTACGAGCAGTACTTC	CAWTGDRSYEQYF
TRBV25-1	12	-	TRBJ2-7	-	TGTGCCAGCGGCAGGGACTTCTACGAGCAGTACTTC	CASGRDFYEQYF
TRBV27	12	-	TRBJ2-7	-	TGTGCCAGCAAGGGACGGCGATACGAGCAGTACTTC	CASKGRRYEQYF
TRBV5-1	15	-	TRBJ1-2	-	TGCGCCAGCAGCTTGGAAGGCAGTGCTGGCTATGGCTACACCTTC	CASSLEGSAGYGYTF
TRBV20-1	14	-	TRBJ2-1	once	TGCAGTGCTAGAGAGGGGCCGAGAGTTGATGAGCAGTTCTTC	CSAREGPRVDEQFF
TRBV5-4	12	-	TRBJ2-7	-	TGTGCCAGCAGCCGCGCCCCCGGGGAGCAGTACTTC	CASSRAPGEQYF
TRBV4-1	15	-	TRBJ1-5	-	TGCGCCAGCACACCAGGACAGCAAAACAATCAGCCCCAGCATTTT	CASTPGQQNNQPQHF
TRBV2	18	-	TRBJ2-6	once	TGTGCCAGCAAGGGGATCGTGGGGGCGGACTCTGGGGCCAACGTCCTGACTTTC	CASKGIVGADSGANVLTF
TRBV30	16	-	TRBJ1-2	-	TGTGCCTCCCCATGGGTGGGCGTAGGGAAGAACTATGGCTACACCTTC	CASPWVGVGKNYGYTF
TRBV18	16	TRBD1	TRBJ2-7	-	TGTGCCAGCTCACCGAGACTTGGACAGGAGAACTACGAGCAGTACTTC	CASSPRLGQENYEQYF
TRBV7-6	18	-	TRBJ1-1	-	TGTGCCAGCAGCCCCCAAACCCTCCGCTGGGGGGGTGTCACTGAAGCTTTCTTT	CASSPQTLRWGGVTEAFF
TRBV5-6	14	-	TRBJ1-2	once	TGTGCCAGCAGCGCGACCGGGACGGTGGATGGCTACACCTTC	CASSATGTVDGYTF
TRBV7-9	13	-	TRBJ2-5	-	TGTGCCAGCAGCTTAGACGGCGCGGCGACCCAGTACTTC	CASSLDGAATQYF
TRBV2	12	-	TRBJ1-2	-	TGTGCCAGCAGTGGGCCCTTTTCTGGCTACACCTTC	CASSGPFSGYTF
TRBV20-1	17	TRBD2	TRBJ2-7	-	TGCAGTGCTAGAGATCCTCTCTGGCGGGGGGGCCTAGTCGAGCAGTACTTC	CSARDPLWRGGLVEQYF
TRBV28	15	TRBD1	TRBJ2-5	-	TGTGCCAGCATCCTTCAGGGGGCTTGGGGCGAGACCCAGTACTTC	CASILQGAWGETQYF